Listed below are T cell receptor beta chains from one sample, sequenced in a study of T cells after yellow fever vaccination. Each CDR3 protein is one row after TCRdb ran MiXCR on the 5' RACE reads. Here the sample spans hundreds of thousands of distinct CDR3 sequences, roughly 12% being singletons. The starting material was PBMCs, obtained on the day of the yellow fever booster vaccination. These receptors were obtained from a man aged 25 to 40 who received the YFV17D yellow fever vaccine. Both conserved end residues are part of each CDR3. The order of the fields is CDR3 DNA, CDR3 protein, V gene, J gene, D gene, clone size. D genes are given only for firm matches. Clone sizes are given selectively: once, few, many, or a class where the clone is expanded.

CDR3 DNA: TGTGCCAGCAGCTTAGTCCTGAACAATGAGCAGTTCTTC
CDR3 protein: CASSLVLNNEQFF
V gene: TRBV7-9
J gene: TRBJ2-1
D gene: NA
clone size: NA

CDR3 DNA: TGCAGTGCTACCGGGGGGCAGGGTTATCAGCCCCAGCATTTT
CDR3 protein: CSATGGQGYQPQHF
V gene: TRBV20-1
J gene: TRBJ1-5
D gene: NA
clone size: many

CDR3 DNA: TGCAGTGCTAGACCTACGGGGAACACTGAAGCTTTCTTT
CDR3 protein: CSARPTGNTEAFF
V gene: TRBV20-1
J gene: TRBJ1-1
D gene: NA
clone size: NA

CDR3 DNA: TGTGCCTGGGGATCGAACACCATATATTTT
CDR3 protein: CAWGSNTIYF
V gene: TRBV12-3/TRBV12-4
J gene: TRBJ1-3
D gene: NA
clone size: many

CDR3 DNA: TGCAGTGCTAAGTCCTTAGCCAAAAACATTCAGTACTTC
CDR3 protein: CSAKSLAKNIQYF
V gene: TRBV20-1
J gene: TRBJ2-4
D gene: NA
clone size: NA

CDR3 DNA: TGCAGCGCTCAGCAGGGAAGCTACGAGCAGTACTTC
CDR3 protein: CSAQQGSYEQYF
V gene: TRBV29-1
J gene: TRBJ2-7
D gene: NA
clone size: NA

CDR3 DNA: TGCGCCAGCAGCCAAGTGGGCAGGGCGGCCGGGGAGCTGTTTTTT
CDR3 protein: CASSQVGRAAGELFF
V gene: TRBV4-1
J gene: TRBJ2-2
D gene: NA
clone size: many

CDR3 DNA: TGCAGTTTAAGCTCTGGGGCCAACGTCCTGACTTTC
CDR3 protein: CSLSSGANVLTF
V gene: TRBV20-1
J gene: TRBJ2-6
D gene: NA
clone size: NA

CDR3 DNA: TGTGCCAGCAGCATAATTGGGACAGGCATCTACGAGCAGTACTTC
CDR3 protein: CASSIIGTGIYEQYF
V gene: TRBV6-1
J gene: TRBJ2-7
D gene: TRBD1
clone size: NA

CDR3 DNA: TGTGCCAGCAGCTTCTTAGCTACCTACGAGCAGTACTTC
CDR3 protein: CASSFLATYEQYF
V gene: TRBV7-9
J gene: TRBJ2-7
D gene: NA
clone size: few

CDR3 DNA: TGTGCCAGCAGTTTATCCCCTAGAAGCCAAGAGACCCAGTACTTC
CDR3 protein: CASSLSPRSQETQYF
V gene: TRBV27
J gene: TRBJ2-5
D gene: NA
clone size: NA